The next 18 T cell receptor beta chains were all read from a single sample in a study of cytomegalovirus exposure and HLA in healthy donors (dated by TCRdb to about 2017). The library was obtained by the immunoSEQ multiplex PCR assay. Drawn from immuneACCESS, this table holds only the in-frame rearrangements with V and J called that TCRdb kept. Clones are partly lost; checked studies trace under half to an unresolved V gene and leave the rest unexplained. Recorded for this sample are about 73,000 clones; around 90% of them occurred a single time. 3.8% of the sample belongs to the ten largest clones. The specimen was PBMCs. The receptor set was obtained from a woman aged 18-29 years in good health and CMV-seropositive.

This chain joins TRBV28 and TRBJ1-1; D unresolved. Germline lookup yields CDR1 MDHEN and CDR2 SYDVKM. The ends were cut back, 7 bases at V and 6 bases at J, with 9 bases in the middle. The CDR3 is 11 amino acids. CDR3 loop: CASKLRAEAFF. CDR3 sequence (DNA): TGTGCCAGCAAGCTGCGGGCTGAAGCTTTCTTT.

The rearrangement links TRBV30 to TRBJ2-2, with D possibly being TRBD1 (7 bases). This CDR3 spans 13 amino acids. Looked up from germline, CDR1 is GTSNPN and CDR2 is SVGIG (reference sequence). The germline V and J ends were trimmed by 4 bases and 6 bases, with 12 bases remaining between them. DNA for the CDR3: TGTGCCTGGAACGACAGGGAGGCCGGGGAGCTGTTTTTT. Translating it yields CAWNDREAGELFF.

The sample holds one count of this clone. As DNA, the CDR3 is TGTGCCAGCAGCCTGACAGGGGCCGAGCAGTACTTC. Its protein product is CASSLTGAEQYF. The chain uses TRBV7-9 and TRBJ2-7; the match to TRBD1 covers 8 bases. Germline V CDR1 and CDR2: SEHNR, FQNEAQ (reference sequence). This CDR3 contains 12 residues. V lost 5 bases, J lost 6 bases, and 3 bases stayed unmatched.

The V gene is TRBV21-1, the J gene TRBJ2-3; TRBD2, as called in the table, went unchecked against the DNA. TRBV21-1 is given as a pseudogene. The CDR3 sequence is 17 residues long. The CDR3 region is CASSKALSGNGTDTQYF. CDR3 nucleotide sequence: TGTGCCAGCAGCAAAGCGCTTAGCGGGAATGGCACAGATACGCAGTATTTT.

V is TRBV28 and J is TRBJ2-1; TRBD2 matches 13 bases. The CDR3 is made up of 14 amino acids. Germline V lookup: CDR1 MDHEN, CDR2 SYDVKM. Trimming took 5 bases from V and 7 from J; bases not matched to a gene: 2. DNA of the CDR3: TGTGCCAGCAGTCGGGGACTAGCGGGGAATGAGCAGTTCTTC. This gives the protein CASSRGLAGNEQFF.

The chain employs TRBV19 and TRBJ1-5, with D possibly TRBD1 on 5 matching bases. The CDR3 totals 15 residues. V lost 3 bases and J 6 bases, leaving 15 bases between the germline ends. Germline assignment: CDR1 LNHDA and CDR2 SQIVND (reference sequence). The CDR3 sequence is CASSISSGGRQPQHF. CDR3 nucleotide sequence: TGTGCCAGTAGTATTTCGTCGGGGGGTCGTCAGCCCCAGCATTTT.

V and J are TRBV6-5 and TRBJ2-5; 8 bases line up with TRBD1. With V trimmed by 3 bases and J by 6 bases, 6 bases remained unmatched. Germline V gene lookup returns CDR1 MNHEY and CDR2 SVGAGI. This CDR3 has 14 amino acids. The CDR3 protein is CASSYDRGEKTQYF. The CDR3 bases are TGTGCCAGCAGTTATGACAGGGGAGAAAAGACCCAGTACTTC.

The rearrangement uses TRBV27 and TRBJ1-5; 7 nucleotides line up with TRBD1. The V segment lost 4 bases and the J segment 7 bases; nucleotides outside the gene matches: 7. The germline V gene has CDR1 MNHEY and CDR2 SMNVEV (reference sequence). This CDR3 contains 14 residues. As DNA, the CDR3 is TGTGCCAGCAGTTCACAGGGGAGGTGGCAGCCCCAGCATTTT. Protein sequence: CASSSQGRWQPQHF.

This chain joins TRBV15 and TRBJ1-3; D possibly corresponds to TRBD1 (6 bases). Germline V CDR1 and CDR2: LNHNV, YYDKDF (reference sequence). Trimming took 0 bases from V and 7 from J, leaving 13 bases between them. The CDR3 extends over 15 amino acids. DNA for the CDR3: TGTGCCACCAGCAGAGATCGGCAGGGGTACAACACCATATATTTT. Its protein is CATSRDRQGYNTIYF.

The CDR3 is CASRQGQPQHF. The CDR3 DNA is TGTGCCAGCAGACAGGGTCAGCCCCAGCATTTT. The chain is built from TRBV21-1 and TRBJ1-5; the table gives TRBD1 as D, unverified against the DNA. TRBV21-1 counts as a pseudogene. The length of the CDR3 is 11 residues.

The gene calls are TRBV25-1 and TRBJ2-2; D may be TRBD1 (5 bases). Germline CDR1 and CDR2: MGHDK and SYGVNS. Deletions cut 4 bases from V and 3 bases from J, with 18 bases between. The CDR3 runs 17 residues. DNA of the CDR3: TGTGCCAGCAGTGGGATTAGGGGCCGAGTTTACACCGGGGAGCTGTTTTTT. Its protein product is CASSGIRGRVYTGELFF.

The rearrangement links TRBV19 to TRBJ1-3; no reliable D call. Trimming left V 6 bases short and J 0 bases short, with 12 bases between. The CDR3 totals 15 residues. Germline V gene data show CDR1 as LNHDA and CDR2 as SQIVND (reference sequence). The CDR3 sequence is CASSLQVSSGNTIYF. CDR3 bases: TGTGCCAGTAGCCTTCAGGTTTCCTCTGGAAACACCATATATTTT.

J is TRBJ1-5 and V is TRBV9; D remains ambiguous. The CDR3 has 14 residues. V lost 3 bases, J lost 3 bases, and 10 bases lay in between. Germline assignment: CDR1 SGDLS and CDR2 YYNGEE. The CDR3 coding sequence is TGTGCCAGCAGCGCTCCAGGTATCAATCAGCCCCAGCATTTT. Its translation is CASSAPGINQPQHF.

V usage is TRBV6-5 and J usage is TRBJ2-7, with 9 nucleotides matching TRBD2. CDR3 length equals 15 residues. Per the germline V gene, CDR1 is MNHEY and CDR2 is SVGAGI. With V trimmed by 2 bases and J by 2 bases, 4 bases remained unmatched. In nucleotides, the CDR3 is TGTGCCAGCAGTTACATGGCGGGAGGGCCCTACGAGCAGTACTTC. Translating it yields CASSYMAGGPYEQYF.

This clone was detected only a few times. The CDR3 sequence is CASSTGLQETQYF. The CDR3 coding sequence is TGTGCCAGCAGCACGGGACTGCAAGAGACCCAGTACTTC. The V and J genes are TRBV7-8 and TRBJ2-5; tentative D call: TRBD2 (6 bases). The V gene's germline CDR1 is SGHVS and CDR2 FQNEAQ. V was trimmed by 5 bases and J by 2 bases, leaving 9 bases between them. CDR3 length: 13 residues.

The genes are TRBV14 and TRBJ2-3, with 11 bases that match TRBD2. The germline V gene encodes CDR1 SGHDN and CDR2 FVKESK. Trimming cost V 4 bases and J 1 base; bases outside gene matches: 4. CDR3 length: 16 residues. The CDR3 DNA reads as TGTGCCAGCAGCCTCCGACTAGCGGGACGCACAGATACGCAGTATTTT. This translates into CASSLRLAGRTDTQYF.

The V gene is TRBV5-1, the J gene TRBJ2-7; TRBD2 agrees at 16 bases. V lost 4 bases, J lost 0 bases, and 7 bases stayed unmatched. The CDR3 runs to 18 residues. Germline CDR1 reads SGHRS; CDR2 reads YFSETQ. CDR3 region: CASSRGLAGGNSSYEQYF. The CDR3 nucleotides read TGCGCCAGCAGCAGGGGACTAGCGGGGGGGAATAGCTCCTACGAGCAGTACTTC.

The chain employs TRBV19 and TRBJ2-5, with D perhaps TRBD2 (5 bases). Germline CDR1 reads LNHDA; CDR2 reads SQIVND (reference sequence). This CDR3 region has 14 residues. The V and J ends lost 3 bases and 5 bases respectively, with 13 bases between them. CDR3 in amino acids: CASSIAGVVETQYF. As DNA, the CDR3 is TGTGCCAGTAGTATCGCCGGGGTAGTGGAGACCCAGTACTTC.